Sequencing of this TCR beta chain was carried out in a study of T-cell reconstitution after alpha-beta-depleted transplantation in children. As for this clonotype: The target antigen is unknown.

A TCRbeta library incorporating unique molecular identifiers was prepared. MiXCR was run by TCRdb on the PCR reads, yielding one entry per CDR3 protein. Seen here are fewer than 550,000 distinct CDR3 sequences, 10% to 12% observed once, and the top ten hold about 14%. Study outcomes and limitations: Newly made T cells mostly supplied T-cell counts and diversity one year after transplant.

The V and J ends lost 1 base and 4 bases, in that order; junction bases with no gene match: 5. Germline V lookup: CDR1 SGHVS, CDR2 FQNEAQ. The CDR3 is 17 amino acids. This clonotype was sampled from a female patient between 2 and 15 years old who had a stem cell transplant for aplastic anemia, so the T cells may come from the graft donor. This sample comprised PBMCs, mostly from graft donor cells, obtained 180 days after TCRalphabeta/CD19-depleted stem cell transplant. The chain links TRBV7-8 to TRBJ2-1; 12 bases fit TRBD2. CDR3 sequence: CASSLGTGLAGYNEQFF. The CDR3 DNA reads TGTGCCAGCAGCTTAGGAACGGGACTAGCGGGTTACAATGAGCAGTTCTTC.